These T cell receptor beta chains were read from a single sample in a study of circulating CD8 cells and anti-PD-1 response in melanoma. TCRdb redid the calling of the reads with MiXCR, one entry per CDR3 protein. The sample has around 2,000 distinct CDR3 sequences, roughly 7.8% seen once. Sequenced here: CD8+ T cells from PBMCs, sampled at baseline or after one month of anti-PD-1 therapy (not recorded which). These receptor sequences come from a human donor with melanoma. The CDR3 runs from the conserved cysteine through the conserved F or W. The order of the fields is CDR3 protein, J gene, V gene.

CDR3 protein: CSARVGEGPYEQYF
J gene: TRBJ2-7
V gene: TRBV20-1

CDR3 protein: CASDGQGVGYGYTF
J gene: TRBJ1-2
V gene: TRBV25-1

CDR3 protein: CASSQAVYGYTF
J gene: TRBJ1-2
V gene: TRBV25-1

CDR3 protein: CASSPDRLYNEQFF
J gene: TRBJ2-1
V gene: TRBV6-6

CDR3 protein: CASSPGVSSYEQYF
J gene: TRBJ2-7
V gene: TRBV6-5

CDR3 protein: CASEIQGFSNTEAFF
J gene: TRBJ1-1
V gene: TRBV5-6

CDR3 protein: CASSQEGYEQYF
J gene: TRBJ2-7
V gene: TRBV5-6

CDR3 protein: CASSFGGEQFF
J gene: TRBJ2-1
V gene: TRBV7-3

CDR3 protein: CASSSGTGAGANYGYTF
J gene: TRBJ1-2
V gene: TRBV12-3/TRBV12-4

CDR3 protein: CASSQELAESNEQFF
J gene: TRBJ2-1
V gene: TRBV4-2

CDR3 protein: CASSLPGLAGGREQFF
J gene: TRBJ2-1
V gene: TRBV27

CDR3 protein: CASSILAGGAYNEQFF
J gene: TRBJ2-1
V gene: TRBV19

CDR3 protein: CASSFSLGSTGELFF
J gene: TRBJ2-2
V gene: TRBV27

CDR3 protein: CASSREGTSGYSQETQYF
J gene: TRBJ2-5
V gene: TRBV5-5

CDR3 protein: CASSDRGTEAFF
J gene: TRBJ1-1
V gene: TRBV27